Listed below are T cell receptor beta chains from one sample, sequenced in a study of blood T cell repertoires in COVID-19. Clones were read by immunoSEQ multiplex PCR, and TCRdb kept only the in-frame ones, dropping some. The sample has over 100,000 clones, approximately 89% seen once. Specimen: peripheral blood. Receptor source: a woman aged 70-85 years with COVID-19, enrolled during active disease. CDR3s leave out the opening cysteine and the closing phenylalanine or tryptophan.

j_call v_call cdr3_aa
TRBJ1-1 TRBV5-5 ASSFFSGMNTEAF
TRBJ1-6 TRBV30 AWKNDRETSPLH
TRBJ1-2 TRBV13 ASSLGRQGVGYGYT
TRBJ1-6 TRBV5-6 ASSLAFRDRNSPLH
TRBJ1-4 TRBV24-1 ATSDRDSTAAEKLF
TRBJ1-5 TRBV2 ASRDRGGNQPQH
TRBJ1-1 TRBV18 ASSPQTGADTEAF
TRBJ2-2 TRBV10-3 AISGGPSNTGELF
TRBJ1-1 TRBV10-3 AIRLTGDTEAF
TRBJ1-4 TRBV19 ASSEDRVNEKLF
TRBJ1-2 TRBV6-1 ASSEQQRRENGYT
TRBJ1-5 TRBV6-5 ASRGQGGGQPQH
TRBJ2-5 TRBV7-7 ASSLRTAPETQY
TRBJ1-1 TRBV28 ASIQRGQGRAEAF
TRBJ2-1 TRBV30 ARTTSGGPSYNEQF
TRBJ2-4 TRBV5-4 ASSLDRDRGAAKNIQY
TRBJ2-1 TRBV7-9 ASSSPSGYNNEQF
TRBJ2-3 TRBV30 AWSVISGGAGGTDTQY
TRBJ2-7 TRBV2 ASSAPLYPYEQY
TRBJ2-3 TRBV13 ASNQSPGLAGGETGDTQY
TRBJ1-2 TRBV7-2 ASSNTNRGDNYGYT
TRBJ2-3 TRBV14 ASSQYFLPDTQY
TRBJ2-2 TRBV15 ATSRGGTGRPTGELF
TRBJ2-7 TRBV5-6 ASSSWTGAPPLEQY
TRBJ2-2 TRBV5-1 ASDGLAGGPGRGELF
TRBJ2-7 TRBV29-1 SVPGQGIPGSSSYEQY
TRBJ2-1 TRBV18 ASSSLDPGTGGLNEQF
TRBJ2-7 TRBV12-3/TRBV12-4 ASSLTGQQY
TRBJ1-3 TRBV3-1/TRBV3-2 ASSWDTSSGNTIY